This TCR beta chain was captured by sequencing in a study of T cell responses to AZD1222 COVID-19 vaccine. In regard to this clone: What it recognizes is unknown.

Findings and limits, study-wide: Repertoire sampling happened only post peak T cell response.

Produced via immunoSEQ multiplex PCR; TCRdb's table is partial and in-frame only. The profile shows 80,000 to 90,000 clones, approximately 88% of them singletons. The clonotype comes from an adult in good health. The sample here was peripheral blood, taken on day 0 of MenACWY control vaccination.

The CDR3 DNA reads TGTGCCAGCAGCTGGGGGGAGGGCACAGATACGCAGTATTTT. Translated: CASSWGEGTDTQYF. This chain links TRBV5-6 with TRBJ2-3, with D perhaps TRBD2 (6 bases). V shed 3 bases and J shed 1 base, with 9 bases lying between them. The CDR3 length is 14 residues. Germline V lookup: CDR1 SGHDT, CDR2 YYEEEE.